These 25 T cell receptor beta chains were sequenced from one sample in a study of blood T cell repertoires in COVID-19. TCRdb's table, derived via immunoSEQ multiplex PCR, lists solely in-frame clones and lacks some. Of around 340,000 clones listed, around 88% are singletons. Sequenced material: peripheral blood. These receptors all come from a woman in her fifties or sixties with COVID-19, enrolled during active disease.

The chain employs TRBV6-1 and TRBJ1-1; 10 bases are shared with TRBD1. Trimming took 1 base from V and 4 from J; bases not matched to a gene: 3. Germline V gene lookup returns CDR1 MNHNS and CDR2 SASEGT. The CDR3 runs 15 residues. The CDR3 protein is CASSEGTGGFTEAFF. In DNA, the CDR3 is TGTGCCAGCAGTGAAGGGACAGGGGGGTTCACTGAAGCTTTCTTT.

The V call is TRBV9, the J call TRBJ1-1; D is unresolved. CDR3 size: 15 residues. V lost 0 bases, J lost 1 base, and 10 bases lay in between. Germline values: CDR1 SGDLS, CDR2 YYNGEE. The CDR3 bases are TGTGCCAGCAGCGTAGGGGGAGGTGGGAACACTGAAGCTTTCTTT. Translated: CASSVGGGGNTEAFF.

The V and J genes are TRBV6-5 and TRBJ1-1; TRBD1 is a possible D gene (6 bases). V was pared by 5 bases and J by 6 bases, with 19 bases between. The CDR3 covers 15 residues. Per germline, CDR1 MNHEY and CDR2 SVGAGI. As DNA, the CDR3 is TGTGCCAGCAGTCTACAGACAGGCCTGCTTGCTGAAGCTTTCTTT. Amino acids: CASSLQTGLLAEAFF.

For the CDR3, the DNA is TGTGCCAGCAGCTTAGGGGACAGGGTGGGAGAGCAGTACTTC. Translation gives CASSLGDRVGEQYF. The chain has TRBV7-6 and TRBJ2-7; 9 positions match TRBD1. V was clipped by 1 base and J by 7 bases; unmatched bases: 5. In germline, CDR1 is SGHVS, CDR2 FNYEAQ. The CDR3 totals 14 residues.

J is TRBJ2-6 and V is TRBV27; no firm D call. The ends were cut back, 4 bases at V and 3 bases at J, with 10 bases in the middle. This CDR3 is 15 amino acids long. Germline CDR1 and CDR2: MNHEY and SMNVEV (reference sequence). The CDR3 DNA is TGTGCCAGCAGTTCTAGGTTTGGTGGGGCCAACGTCCTGACTTTC. Translating it yields CASSSRFGGANVLTF.

Only one count was recorded for this clone. The gene calls are TRBV18 and TRBJ1-2; TRBD1 aligns across 7 bases. CDR1 is KGHSH, CDR2 LQKENI, per germline. With 6 bases clipped from V and 8 bases from J, the junction kept 18 bases outside the gene matches. The CDR3 runs 16 residues. CDR3 in amino acids: CASSPTGTDPSSGYTF. Written as DNA, the CDR3 is TGTGCCAGCTCTCCCACCGGGACAGACCCGTCATCCGGCTACACCTTC.

This rearrangement joins TRBV3-1 (or the pseudogene TRBV3-2) to TRBJ2-3; D may be TRBD1 (5 bases). Germline V gives CDR1 LGHDT, CDR2 YNNKEL (reference sequence). The CDR3 covers 17 residues. Trimming removed 0 bases from V and 2 bases from J, with 15 bases in between. CDR3 loop: CASSQELYDSFTDTQYF. DNA of the CDR3: TGTGCCAGCAGCCAAGAACTTTACGACAGCTTCACAGATACGCAGTATTTT.

The rearrangement links TRBV7-7 to TRBJ2-3, with 8 bases aligning to TRBD2. Unmatched junction bases numbered 1, after V lost 2 bases and J lost 0 bases. Germline V gives CDR1 SSHAT, CDR2 FNYEAQ (reference sequence). There are 15 residues in the CDR3. The CDR3 DNA follows: TGTGCCAGCAGCTTACGGGGGGGTAGCACAGATACGCAGTATTTT. Translating gives CASSLRGGSTDTQYF.

This clone was observed once. The chain joins TRBV6-5 to TRBJ2-1; D possibly corresponds to TRBD2 (5 bases). V gave up 7 bases and J gave up 0 bases, with 13 bases separating them. The CDR3 has 15 amino acids. Germline V gene lookup returns CDR1 MNHEY and CDR2 SVGAGI. CDR3 sequence reads: CASMRALSSYNEQFF. In DNA, the CDR3 is TGTGCCAGCATGCGGGCCTTGAGCTCCTACAATGAGCAGTTCTTC.

The chain links TRBV15 to TRBJ1-1; D remains ambiguous. Germline-derived CDR1 and CDR2 are LNHNV and YYDKDF (reference sequence). V lost 1 base to trimming and J lost 5 bases, with 5 bases between them. The CDR3 is made up of 12 amino acids. The CDR3 DNA is TGTGCCACCAGCAGAGTTTTAACTGAAGCTTTCTTT. Translation gives CATSRVLTEAFF.

In its sample, this clone was seen a few times. CDR3 nucleotides: TGTGCCAGCAGCCCTCCGGGGCGGGGGCGACTTCCCTACGAGCAGTACTTC. Translated, it gives CASSPPGRGRLPYEQYF. V gene TRBV3-1 (or the pseudogene TRBV3-2) combines with J gene TRBJ2-7; tentative D call: TRBD2 (7 bases). The CDR3 contains 17 residues. The germline V gene has CDR1 LGHDT and CDR2 YNNKEL (reference sequence). Trimming shortened V by 4 bases and J by 2 bases, and 21 bases separated the two germline ends.

V is TRBV27 and J is TRBJ1-1, with a possible D match to TRBD1 (6 bases). V lost 2 bases and J lost 3, with 10 bases in between. CDR3 length: 14 residues. CDR1 is MNHEY, CDR2 SMNVEV, per germline (reference sequence). CDR3 DNA: TGTGCCAGCAGTTTAGCCAGGACAGACACTGAAGCTTTCTTT. It codes for CASSLARTDTEAFF.

A few counts support this clone. The chain combines TRBV7-9 with TRBJ2-5; the match to TRBD2 covers 10 bases. The junction had 17 bases not matched to a gene; V was cut back by 8 bases and J by 2 bases. CDR1 is SEHNR, CDR2 FQNEAQ, per germline (reference sequence). This CDR3 region has 18 residues. CDR3 region: CASRTRASGGRGQETQYF. CDR3 in DNA: TGTGCCAGCCGCACCCGGGCTAGCGGGGGCCGGGGACAAGAGACCCAGTACTTC.

V usage is TRBV7-8 and J usage is TRBJ2-3; maybe TRBD1 (5 bases). This CDR3 has 15 amino acids. V shed 2 bases and J shed 2 bases, with 11 bases lying between them. Germline lookup yields CDR1 SGHVS and CDR2 FQNEAQ. The CDR3 reads CASSLSGPYTDTQYF. DNA of the CDR3: TGTGCCAGCAGCTTATCAGGGCCGTACACAGATACGCAGTATTTT.

The chain carries TRBV7-3 and TRBJ2-2, with 7 positions matching TRBD1. The CDR3 is made up of 16 amino acids. V lost 4 bases to trimming and J lost 6 bases; unmatched junction nucleotides: 11. Germline CDR1 and CDR2: SGHTA and FQGTGA. This CDR3 is CASSSTGRLGSGELFF. CDR3 bases: TGTGCCAGCAGCTCGACAGGGAGATTGGGATCCGGGGAGCTGTTTTTT.

This clone was recorded a few times. This rearrangement joins TRBV4-1 to TRBJ2-1; 7 bases are shared with TRBD2. The CDR3 extends over 17 amino acids. V was clipped by 4 bases and J by 5 bases; unmatched bases: 14. Germline V gene lookup returns CDR1 MGHRA and CDR2 YSYEKL. The CDR3 reads CASSPGRGSGSDNEQFF. CDR3 in DNA: TGCGCCAGCAGCCCGGGACGGGGTAGCGGGTCCGACAATGAGCAGTTCTTC.

The CDR3 DNA sequence: TGTGCCAGCAGCTTTGCGGGATCGCGCAAAGAGACCCAGTACTTC. This encodes CASSFAGSRKETQYF. This sequence joins TRBV5-4 and TRBJ2-5; D is possibly TRBD2 (6 bases). Germline loops: CDR1 SGHNT, CDR2 YYREEE (reference sequence). The CDR3 extends over 15 amino acids. The V gene lost 2 bases and the J gene lost 3 bases, with 14 bases spanning the gap.

The chain employs TRBV28 and TRBJ2-5, with 7 bases identical to TRBD2. CDR3 length: 16 amino acids. The germline CDR1 and CDR2 sequences are MDHEN and SYDVKM. The V gene end was trimmed by 6 bases and the J gene end by 4 bases; junction bases not matched to a gene: 14. The CDR3, as DNA: TGTGCCAGCAGGCGTACGCGGGGGATCCTATTAGAGACCCAGTACTTC. Amino acids: CASRRTRGILLETQYF.

The V and J genes are TRBV4-1 and TRBJ2-1, with D possibly matching TRBD1 (6 bases). V lost 4 bases and J lost 6, with 13 bases in between. The germline V gene encodes CDR1 MGHRA and CDR2 YSYEKL. The CDR3 runs to 14 residues. The CDR3 sequence is CASSPRPDSNEQFF. The CDR3 nucleotides are TGCGCCAGCAGCCCCCGCCCGGACAGCAATGAGCAGTTCTTC.

The chain is built from TRBV14 and TRBJ2-2; a possible D gene is TRBD2 (6 bases). Trimming stripped 4 bases from V and 1 base from J, with 13 bases between. CDR1 and CDR2 from the germline V gene are SGHDN and FVKESK. The CDR3 spans 16 residues. CDR3 region: CASSPLGGLNTGELFF. The CDR3 DNA reads TGTGCCAGCAGCCCCCTCGGAGGGTTGAACACCGGGGAGCTGTTTTTT.

The V call is TRBV7-3, the J call TRBJ1-1; D remains ambiguous. Germline V gene data show CDR1 as SGHTA and CDR2 as FQGTGA. The V end was cut by 5 bases, the J end by 0 bases, with 10 bases between. The CDR3 is 14 residues long. The CDR3 DNA reads TGTGCCAGCAGCCCAGGCGACCTGAACACTGAAGCTTTCTTT. Translation: CASSPGDLNTEAFF.

This clone was observed a single time. The chain recombines TRBV7-2 with TRBJ2-5, with TRBD1 as a possible D gene (6 bases). This CDR3 region has 13 residues. V lost 5 bases, J lost 4 bases, and 11 bases lay in between. The germline V gene has CDR1 SGHTA and CDR2 FQGNSA. This chain's CDR3 is CASSPGTLETQYF. The CDR3 DNA reads TGTGCCAGCAGCCCCGGGACATTAGAGACCCAGTACTTC.

The table lists this clone with a count of one. V is TRBV6-5 and J is TRBJ1-2; D is undetermined. This CDR3 has 12 amino acids. Trimming stripped 6 bases from V and 4 bases from J, with 9 bases between. Germline lookup yields CDR1 MNHEY and CDR2 SVGAGI. As DNA, the CDR3 is TGTGCCAGCAGCCGGGGTTCCTATGGCTACACCTTC. It encodes CASSRGSYGYTF.

This clone came up once. The chain couples TRBV30 to TRBJ2-6; 7 positions match TRBD1. Trimming at V came to 3 bases and at J to 11 bases, leaving 7 bases not matched to a gene. This CDR3 has 13 amino acids. The germline V gene encodes CDR1 GTSNPN and CDR2 SVGIG (reference sequence). The CDR3 spells CAWRADRPDVLTF. DNA of the CDR3: TGTGCCTGGAGGGCGGACAGGCCCGACGTCCTGACTTTC.

This chain connects TRBV6-5 to TRBJ1-3; a possible D gene is TRBD1 (5 bases). Germline CDR1 is MNHEY and CDR2 is SVGAGI. The CDR3 covers 12 residues. Trimming left V 6 bases short and J 6 bases short, with 9 bases between. The CDR3 DNA follows: TGTGCCAGCAGGGACACCACAAACACCATATATTTT. Amino acids: CASRDTTNTIYF.